The clone carrying this TCR beta chain has at least ten counts. This entry comes from a study of T cells in Graves' hyperthyroidism and ophthalmopathy. The germline V and J ends were trimmed by 6 bases and 8 bases, with 20 bases remaining between them. The CDR3 extends over 15 amino acids. The investigators amplified TCR beta CDR3 regions from RNA transcripts. The TCR CDR3 was amplified in a first-round RT-PCR using the HTBI primer set. MiXCR, applied by TCRdb to the multiplex PCR reads, yields one record per CDR3 protein. The data hold around 420,000 distinct CDR3 sequences, with around 16% observed a single time.

The chain employs TRBV12-3 or TRBV12-4 and TRBJ2-1; D might be TRBD1 (6 bases). The sequencing sample was made of blood. The clonotype was recovered from a woman younger than 30 with Graves' hyperthyroidism. CDR3 in amino acids: CASRRHREPLDEQFF. CDR3 nucleotide sequence: TGTGCCAGCAGGCGACACAGGGAACCCTTGGATGAGCAGTTCTTC.